A single sample is the source of the 8 T cell receptor beta chains below, sequenced in a study of Ad26.COV2.S vaccination and SARS-CoV-2 variants. This table comes from immunoSEQ multiplex PCR, and its TCRdb copy is limited to in-frame clones, with some not included. The top ten hold 3.6% of the sample, which has a few hundred thousand clones, around nine tenths seen once. The treatment denotes: some 19 received Ad26.COV2.S at low or high dose, single or two shots; roughly 5 received placebo; per-sample allocation not given. At day 63 after the first vaccine or placebo injection, samples were drawn. The sequencing used peripheral blood, collected in a trial of Ad26.COV2.S vaccine versus placebo. These receptors were collected from a person aged 18-60 years who received the Ad26.COV2.S COVID-19 vaccine or a placebo.

This rearrangement joins TRBV27 to TRBJ1-2, with D possibly TRBD1 on 6 matching bases. Germline V gene sequence: CDR1 MNHEY, CDR2 SMNVEV (reference sequence). The CDR3 sequence is 13 residues long. Trimming shortened V by 0 bases and J by 6 bases, and 8 bases separated the two germline ends. CDR3 protein: CASSLSGGHGYTF. As DNA, the CDR3 is TGTGCCAGCAGTTTATCAGGGGGGCATGGCTACACCTTC.

V usage is TRBV4-1 and J usage is TRBJ2-3, with D perhaps assigned TRBD1 or TRBD2 (7 bases each). There are 16 residues in the CDR3. CDR1 and CDR2 (germline): MGHRA, YSYEKL. Trimming removed 1 base at V and 0 bases at J, with 11 bases between. The CDR3 sequence: CASSQGQGGSTDTQYF. The DNA for the CDR3 is TGCGCCAGCAGCCAAGGACAGGGAGGGAGCACAGATACGCAGTATTTT.

This chain connects TRBV6-5 to TRBJ1-2, with 7 bases that match TRBD1. The length of the CDR3 is 15 residues. Trimming cost V 6 bases and J 2 bases; bases outside gene matches: 9. The germline V gene encodes CDR1 MNHEY and CDR2 SVGAGI. CDR3 DNA sequence: TGTGCCAGCAGAACCAACCGACAGGGCAACTATGGCTACACCTTC. The encoded protein is CASRTNRQGNYGYTF.

This sequence joins TRBV5-4 and TRBJ2-1; 10 nucleotides line up with TRBD2. This CDR3 has 19 residues. Germline assignment: CDR1 SGHNT and CDR2 YYREEE (reference sequence). J was trimmed by 5 bases and V by 3 bases; bases with no gene match: 17. The CDR3 protein is CASSSKASGGAEGHNEQFF. In DNA, the CDR3 is TGTGCCAGCAGCTCTAAGGCCAGCGGGGGGGCGGAGGGTCACAATGAGCAGTTCTTC.

The chain employs TRBV24-1 and TRBJ2-1; D not certain. The V gene's germline CDR1 is KGHDR and CDR2 SFDVKD. The CDR3 has 13 residues. Trimming pared 3 bases from V and 9 bases from J, leaving 11 bases between. DNA for the CDR3: TGTGCCACCAGTGATCTCCTTTACCCTGAGCAGTTCTTC. It translates to CATSDLLYPEQFF.

Here the CDR3 reads CATSRDLGVNTEAFF. The CDR3 region has the DNA TGTGCCACCAGCAGAGATCTTGGTGTGAACACTGAAGCTTTCTTT. J is TRBJ1-1 and V is TRBV15, with no clear D. Germline V gene data show CDR1 as LNHNV and CDR2 as YYDKDF (reference sequence). V was clipped by 0 bases and J by 0 bases, with 8 bases between them. The CDR3 runs 15 residues.

V and J are TRBV7-2 and TRBJ1-2, with 7 bases identical to TRBD1. Germline CDR1 and CDR2: SGHTA and FQGNSA. CDR3 length: 16 amino acids. V gave up 5 bases and J gave up 2 bases; unmatched junction bases: 11. The CDR3 region is CASSPLLGQKNYGYTF. The CDR3 coding sequence is TGTGCCAGCAGCCCGTTGTTGGGACAGAAAAACTATGGCTACACCTTC.

This sequence joins TRBV30 and TRBJ2-7, with D possibly being TRBD2 (5 bases). The V end was cut by 3 bases, the J end by 1 base, with 7 bases between. The CDR3 totals 12 residues. Germline V lookup: CDR1 GTSNPN, CDR2 SVGIG (reference sequence). The DNA of the CDR3 is TGTGCCTGGAGCCCGGGGTCCTACGAGCAGTACTTC. Encoded protein: CAWSPGSYEQYF.